This T cell receptor beta chain was sequenced during a study of shared clonotypes between healthy human individuals. Study-wide results and limits: Rarefaction showed that sequencing of sorted subsets was incomplete (despite large depth). Four donors had roughly 5% of their naive CD4 clonotypes in common.

Positive CCR7 selection of CD45RO-negative cells yielded the naive CD8 cells, and terminally differentiated effector memory CD45RA+ cells were excluded. Each of the donors was a healthy adult who was HIV-negative and had not had a recent acute infection or vaccination. For every subset, genomic DNA was evenly distributed across several immunoSEQ plates. TCRdb's copy holds only in-frame clones and misses some; the assay was immunoSEQ multiplex PCR. The table includes roughly 850,000 clones, just over 95% detected once. With regard to this clone: Its antigen is currently unknown.

The V segment lost 3 bases and the J segment 5 bases; nucleotides outside the gene matches: 3. Germline V CDR1 and CDR2: LGHNA, YSLEER. The CDR3 totals 14 residues. The chain recombines TRBV4-3 with TRBJ2-1; 8 bases line up with TRBD2. Specimen: naive CD8+ T cells sorted from blood. This clonotype was obtained from a man younger than 45 in good health. The CDR3 region is CASSQGSGDNEQFF. Here the CDR3 DNA reads TGCGCCAGCAGCCAGGGTAGCGGGGACAATGAGCAGTTCTTC.